This T cell receptor beta chain was recorded in a study of post-analysis software for immune sequencing data (dated by TCRdb to between 2014 and 2017). In terms of the full investigation: Recorded disease courses included relapsing-remitting, secondary progressive and progressive-relapsing multiple sclerosis, with some patients lacking subtype annotation. A subset of samples was prepared in parallel using single-end sample barcoding, then pooled and co-amplified after Illumina adapter ligation. The patient repertoires were set against around eleven previously published healthy control repertoires from donors whose ages ranged from roughly 6 to 27 years.

Relative to germline, V is missing 5 bases and J is missing 3 bases, with 7 bases of the junction outside any gene match. Looking up the germline V gene yields CDR1 SGHTA and CDR2 FQGNSA. The CDR3 starts with the cysteine, ends with the phenylalanine, and has 15 residues. The only DNA kept is the CDR3, 45 bases in frame from the first base. Library creation used PCR. Data came from an Illumina HiSeq 2500. Unique molecular identifiers were incorporated into TCR beta cDNA libraries to reduce PCR and sequencing biases. Approximately 500,000 cDNA molecules were obtained for every 1 to 10 million input T cells, so each molecule roughly corresponded to one T cell. The patient libraries were prepared and sequenced using the same protocol as the earlier healthy control dataset. Samples belonging to the same batch were prepared together, multiplexed and sequenced on a shared HiSeq lane. The authors processed their data as follows. MIGEC handled the raw barcoded reads, throwing out single-read molecular identifier groups before consensus assembly and CDR3 extraction. Clonotype tables were post-analysed with VDJtools, and diversity was normalized by down-sampling all datasets to the smallest sample size. In repertoire overlap clustering, CDR3 amino acid sequences, but not nucleotide sequences, were matched to correct batch-related cross-sample contamination. TCRdb's own reprocessing of the public reads used fastp at Q25 and MiXCR and kept productive beta chains. One record per CDR3 amino acid sequence lists the most common genes and DNA. In this record, the V and J calls reflect TCRdb's handling and not the investigators' own analysis. For this sample the table gives some 240,000 distinct CDR3 sequences, of which 36% were detected only once. The ten largest make up 4% to 6% of the sample.

There are many counts of this clonotype. No antigen is known for it. No base-level quality is on record; no much larger clone is a single base apart. Study-wide findings and limitations: The multiple sclerosis patient group was slightly younger than the control group. Patients showed significantly higher frequencies than controls for roughly five TRBV segments, among them TRBV5-6, TRBV5-1 and TRBV20-1. When samples were clustered directly using the F measure, samples prepared in the same batch co-clustered strongly, which prompted a batch-effect correction. Compared with controls, multiple sclerosis patients had significantly lower normalized Chao1 diversity, a finding suggesting substantial peripheral T-cell clonal expansion.

TCR beta repertoires were profiled from peripheral blood of approximately 13 young patients with multiple sclerosis to demonstrate the VDJtools post-analysis software. Multiple sclerosis patients were children and adolescents aged about 6 to 15 years. The sequence came from a girl aged 10 to 17 with multiple sclerosis. The sample comprised blood. Recombination joined TRBV7-2 with TRBJ2-1; 7 bases in between match TRBD2. The CDR3 protein is CASSGGVGVYNEQFF. The DNA reads as follows: TGTGCCAGCAGCGGGGGGGTGGGCGTCTACAATGAGCAGTTCTTC.